One sample yielded the 21 T cell receptor beta chains listed below, sequenced in a study of radiotherapy plus CTLA-4 blockade in lung cancer. Produced via immunoSEQ multiplex PCR; TCRdb's table is partial and in-frame only. In the table there are 40,000 to 50,000 clones, roughly 80% of which are singletons. The sample here was peripheral blood, taken from a patient treated with radiotherapy plus ipilimumab. The receptors shown here come from a human donor with non-small cell lung cancer who had stable disease on radiotherapy plus ipilimumab.

The chain links TRBV5-6 to TRBJ1-1; 7 nucleotides line up with TRBD1. The germline V gene has CDR1 SGHDT and CDR2 YYEEEE. V gave up 2 bases and J gave up 1 base; unmatched junction bases: 8. CDR3 length equals 16 residues. CDR3 coding DNA: TGTGCCAGCAGCTTTTGGGACAGACCCTCGAACACTGAAGCTTTCTTT. Translating it yields CASSFWDRPSNTEAFF.

This clone occurred once. The chain is built from TRBV9 and TRBJ2-5; D is perhaps TRBD2 (6 bases). The CDR3 length is 14 residues. The germline V gene has CDR1 SGDLS and CDR2 YYNGEE. The V gene lost 0 bases and the J gene lost 4 bases, with 10 bases spanning the gap. CDR3 sequence reads: CASSVGSGGETQYF. CDR3 coding DNA: TGTGCCAGCAGCGTAGGGTCCGGGGGAGAGACCCAGTACTTC.

The V gene is TRBV7-2, the J gene TRBJ1-1; TRBD1 might be the D (6 bases). V was shortened by 4 bases and J by 11 bases, with 20 bases between the two germline ends. Per germline, CDR1 SGHTA and CDR2 FQGNSA. The CDR3 extends over 14 amino acids. The CDR3 loop is CASSSQGPGPSAFF. Here the CDR3 DNA reads TGTGCCAGCAGCTCCCAGGGGCCGGGACCGTCGGCTTTCTTT. The whole variable domain, remainder taken from reference TRBV7-2 and TRBJ1-1, is GAGVSQSPSNKVTEKGKDVELRCDPISGHTALYWYRQSLGQGLEFLIYFQGNSAPDKSGLPSDRFSAERTGGSVSTLTIQRTQQEDSAVYLCASSSQGPGPSAFFGQGTRLTVV.

The chain is built from TRBV6-1 and TRBJ2-3; TRBD1 agrees at 7 bases. The CDR3 has 14 amino acids. J was trimmed by 0 bases and V by 5 bases; bases with no gene match: 2. From germline, CDR1 is MNHNS and CDR2 SASEGT. The CDR3 DNA follows: TGTGCCAGCAGTTTACAGGGGAGCACAGATACGCAGTATTTT. As protein: CASSLQGSTDTQYF.

This clone was detected only a few times. The chain employs TRBV7-3 and TRBJ2-3; no clear D. The CDR3 has 14 amino acids. Between the trimmed V and J ends, which lost 4 bases and 4 bases, there was a span of 12 bases. Germline CDR1 is SGHTA and CDR2 is FQGTGA. The CDR3 region is CASSSNSLADTQYF. The CDR3 DNA is TGTGCCAGCAGCTCCAACTCTCTAGCAGATACGCAGTATTTT.

V gene TRBV29-1 combines with J gene TRBJ2-7; TRBD1 aligns across 7 bases. The CDR3 is 13 amino acids. The V gene's germline CDR1 is SQVTM and CDR2 ANQGSEA. The V and J ends lost 1 base and 4 bases, in that order; junction bases with no gene match: 4. For the CDR3, the DNA is TGCAGCGTTGAAGGAGGGGGCGGGTACGAGCAGTACTTC. This sequence encodes CSVEGGGGYEQYF.

This rearrangement joins TRBV15 to TRBJ2-7, with 10 nucleotides matching TRBD1. After removal of 5 bases from V and 6 bases from J, the junction contained 4 bases not matched to a gene. There are 13 residues in the CDR3. Per the germline V gene, CDR1 is LNHNV and CDR2 is YYDKDF (reference sequence). CDR3 in amino acids: CATSPDRGLEQYF. The CDR3 DNA is TGTGCCACCAGCCCTGACAGGGGGCTCGAGCAGTACTTC.

The gene calls are TRBV11-2 and TRBJ2-7; 8 bases line up with TRBD1. This CDR3 comprises 11 residues. Germline values: CDR1 SGHAT, CDR2 FQNNGV. V shed 5 bases, J shed 11 bases, and the junction held 5 bases outside the gene matches. The CDR3 is CASSTGTGEYF. The CDR3 DNA reads as TGTGCCAGCAGCACAGGGACAGGAGAGTACTTC.

The chain employs TRBV10-3 and TRBJ2-7, with D possibly TRBD1 on 6 matching bases. Germline V gene data show CDR1 as ENHRY and CDR2 as SYGVKD. The V gene lost 7 bases and the J gene lost 5 bases, with 9 bases spanning the gap. This CDR3 region has 11 residues. CDR3 in amino acids: CAITAGDEQYF. The CDR3 region has the DNA TGTGCCATCACGGCAGGGGACGAGCAGTACTTC.

The chain recombines TRBV5-1 with TRBJ2-5; tentatively, D is TRBD1 (6 bases). Germline V gene data show CDR1 as SGHRS and CDR2 as YFSETQ. CDR3 length equals 15 residues. With 4 bases removed from V and 2 bases from J, the gap between germline ends came to 15 bases. The CDR3 spells CASSPVPGQQETQYF. CDR3 sequence (DNA): TGCGCCAGCAGCCCAGTCCCGGGACAACAAGAGACCCAGTACTTC.

This sequence joins TRBV30 and TRBJ2-3; 8 bases line up with TRBD2. CDR3 length: 16 residues. Per the germline V gene, CDR1 is GTSNPN and CDR2 is SVGIG (reference sequence). The V gene end was trimmed by 0 bases and the J gene end by 2 bases; junction bases not matched to a gene: 7. Here the CDR3 reads CAWSVRAGAATDTQYF. CDR3 DNA: TGTGCCTGGAGTGTGCGAGCGGGAGCAGCCACAGATACGCAGTATTTT.

This clone was observed a handful of times. The CDR3 reads CASSLAAQGGTEAFF. The CDR3 DNA sequence: TGCGCCAGCAGCTTGGCCGCACAGGGTGGCACTGAAGCTTTCTTT. This chain uses TRBV5-1 with TRBJ1-1, with a possible D match to TRBD1 (6 bases). V lost 0 bases, J lost 4 bases, and 13 bases lay in between. The CDR3 runs to 15 residues. Per the germline V gene, CDR1 is SGHRS and CDR2 is YFSETQ.

This chain joins TRBV10-3 and TRBJ2-5, with 9 bases aligning to TRBD2. The CDR3 has 18 residues. Looked up from germline, CDR1 is ENHRY and CDR2 is SYGVKD. The V and J ends lost 3 bases and 4 bases, in that order; junction bases with no gene match: 15. CDR3 in amino acids: CAISEWGEPSGKRETQYF. The CDR3 DNA follows: TGTGCCATCAGTGAATGGGGAGAGCCTAGCGGGAAGCGAGAGACCCAGTACTTC.

This chain links TRBV28 with TRBJ1-1; 7 bases fit TRBD1. CDR3 length equals 14 residues. Germline values: CDR1 MDHEN, CDR2 SYDVKM. V lost 5 bases, J lost 6 bases, and 9 bases stayed unmatched. The CDR3 DNA follows: TGTGCCAGCAGTCGGGACAGCCGTGGGGCTGAAGCTTTCTTT. This translates into CASSRDSRGAEAFF. The whole variable domain, filled in from reference TRBV28 and TRBJ1-1, reads DVKVTQSSRYLVKRTGEKVFLECVQDMDHENMFWYRQDPGLGLRLIYFSYDVKMKEKGDIPEGYSVSREKKERFSLILESASTNQTSMYLCASSRDSRGAEAFFGQGTRLTVV.

This rearrangement joins TRBV4-1 to TRBJ2-5; TRBD1 agrees at 8 bases. J gave up 5 bases and V 3 bases, and 14 bases lay outside the gene matches. In germline, CDR1 is MGHRA, CDR2 YSYEKL. The CDR3 runs 17 residues. CDR3 residues: CASSHREGQGGSETQYF. CDR3 coding DNA: TGCGCCAGCAGCCATCGAGAAGGACAGGGTGGAAGTGAGACCCAGTACTTC.

The chain uses TRBV5-6 and TRBJ2-5; D ambiguous. The J call may be wrong; the DNA end is better matched by TRBJ2-7. The CDR3 extends over 15 amino acids. From germline, CDR1 is SGHDT and CDR2 YYEEEE. In DNA form, the CDR3 reads TGTGCCAGCAGAGAGAGCCGCGACTTGCCCTACGAGCAGTACTTC. It yields the protein CASRESRDLPYEQYF.

V gene TRBV5-6 combines with J gene TRBJ2-7; 13 bases map to TRBD2. Germline V gives CDR1 SGHDT, CDR2 YYEEEE. This CDR3 has 14 amino acids. Germline trimming cut 2 bases from V and 6 bases from J; bases unmatched to any gene: 2. DNA of the CDR3: TGTGCCAGCAGCTTAGGACTAGCGGGAGCCGAGCAGTACTTC. Protein: CASSLGLAGAEQYF.

This clone appeared a few times. The junction departs from germline at one end; a sequencing error may be responsible. The genes are TRBV4-1 and TRBJ2-5; 8 nucleotides match TRBD2. The CDR3 sequence is 15 residues long. Germline lookup yields CDR1 MGHRA and CDR2 YSYEKL. The CDR3 DNA is TGTGCCAGCAGCCAAGATCGGGAGGGCCAAGAGACCCAGTACTTC. This codes for CASSQDREGQETQYF.

This clone appeared once. V gene TRBV7-2 combines with J gene TRBJ2-7; TRBD2 matches 10 bases. With 5 bases clipped from V and 4 bases from J, the junction kept 14 bases outside the gene matches. Germline loops: CDR1 SGHTA, CDR2 FQGNSA. This CDR3 spans 17 amino acids. CDR3 region: CASSRIAGGSYVYEQYF. The DNA of the CDR3 is TGTGCCAGCAGCCGGATAGCGGGAGGCTCCTATGTATACGAGCAGTACTTC.

The chain joins TRBV9 to TRBJ1-3; 10 positions match TRBD1. V gave up 4 bases and J gave up 3 bases; unmatched junction bases: 10. Germline V gives CDR1 SGDLS, CDR2 YYNGEE. The CDR3 contains 17 residues. The CDR3 DNA reads as TGTGCCAGCAGCCTAGCCGGGACAGGGGCTGTTGGAAACACCATATATTTT. Translating gives CASSLAGTGAVGNTIYF.

The chain employs TRBV7-3 and TRBJ2-5; TRBD2 might be the D (5 bases). Trimming removed 5 bases at V and 4 bases at J, with 17 bases between. The CDR3 spans 15 residues. Germline assignment: CDR1 SGHTA and CDR2 FQGTGA. CDR3 sequence reads: CASSPGEAARETQYF. The CDR3 DNA reads as TGTGCCAGCAGCCCCGGGGAAGCCGCGCGAGAGACCCAGTACTTC.